A selection of T cell receptor beta chains follows, all from one sample in a study of PD-L1 blockade in urothelial cancer. Generated by immunoSEQ multiplex PCR, the TCRdb table keeps only in-frame clones and is missing some. The sample shows 35,000 to 45,000 clones, about 89% of them seen only once. Source: PBMCs, taken around atezolizumab (anti-PD-L1) treatment. The receptors originated from a woman aged 55-75 years with urothelial cancer. The CDR3 runs from the conserved cysteine through the conserved F or W. The order of the fields is V gene, clone size, D gene, J gene, CDR3 DNA, CDR3 protein. A D gene is named only where the DNA matches it firmly. Some rows mark clone size as missing; the rest say once, few, many or name a class of expanded clone.

V gene: TRBV9
clone size: NA
D gene: TRBD2
J gene: TRBJ2-1
CDR3 DNA: TGTGCCAGCAGACCTTTTGGCGGGAGTAGTAACAATGAGCAGTTCTTC
CDR3 protein: CASRPFGGSSNNEQFF

V gene: TRBV5-1
clone size: NA
D gene: TRBD1
J gene: TRBJ2-7
CDR3 DNA: TGCGCCAGCAGCTTGTTCCCCGGGACAGATTACGAGCAGTACTTC
CDR3 protein: CASSLFPGTDYEQYF

V gene: TRBV9
clone size: NA
D gene: NA
J gene: TRBJ2-1
CDR3 DNA: TGTGCCAGCAGCGTAGCCGGGCGGGGAACCTACAATGAGCAGTTCTTC
CDR3 protein: CASSVAGRGTYNEQFF

V gene: TRBV18
clone size: NA
D gene: TRBD1
J gene: TRBJ1-5
CDR3 DNA: TGTGCCAGCTCACCAAGCGGACAGGGGGCAAATCAGCCCCAGCATTTT
CDR3 protein: CASSPSGQGANQPQHF

V gene: TRBV4-1
clone size: NA
D gene: NA
J gene: TRBJ1-1
CDR3 DNA: TGCGCCAGCAGCCAAGAGGGACTACTGAACACTGAAGCTTTCTTT
CDR3 protein: CASSQEGLLNTEAFF

V gene: TRBV18
clone size: NA
D gene: TRBD2
J gene: TRBJ2-3
CDR3 DNA: TGTGCCAGCTCATCAGCGGGAGGGAACACAGATACGCAGTATTTT
CDR3 protein: CASSSAGGNTDTQYF

V gene: TRBV7-2
clone size: few
D gene: TRBD2
J gene: TRBJ2-7
CDR3 DNA: TGTGCCAGCAGCTTTACTAGCGGTGCCTACGAGCAGTACTTC
CDR3 protein: CASSFTSGAYEQYF

V gene: TRBV18
clone size: NA
D gene: TRBD1
J gene: TRBJ2-7
CDR3 DNA: TGTGCCAGCTCACACCCGGGACAGACCTACGAGCAGTACTTC
CDR3 protein: CASSHPGQTYEQYF

V gene: TRBV9
clone size: NA
D gene: NA
J gene: TRBJ1-5
CDR3 DNA: TGTGCCAGCAGCGTAGCCGGGGAGTACGAGGCCCAGCATTTT
CDR3 protein: CASSVAGEYEAQHF

V gene: TRBV21-1
clone size: NA
D gene: NA
J gene: TRBJ2-2
CDR3 DNA: TGTGCCAGCAGCAAAGCCGTAAGAGACGGGAGGAGTAGAGGCACCGGGGAGCTGTTTTTT
CDR3 protein: CASSKAVRDGRSRGTGELFF

V gene: TRBV28
clone size: NA
D gene: TRBD2
J gene: TRBJ2-1
CDR3 DNA: TGTGCCAGCAGTATCGGGACTAGCGGGAGGGGTTTGTACAATGAGCAGTTCTTC
CDR3 protein: CASSIGTSGRGLYNEQFF

V gene: TRBV9
clone size: once
D gene: NA
J gene: TRBJ2-2
CDR3 DNA: TGTGCCAGCAGCGCTTTCAGGGACACCGGGGAGCTGTTTTTT
CDR3 protein: CASSAFRDTGELFF

V gene: TRBV6-1
clone size: NA
D gene: NA
J gene: TRBJ1-2
CDR3 DNA: TGTGCCAGCAGTGAACTCCCCAGGCGCGGCTACACCTTC
CDR3 protein: CASSELPRRGYTF

V gene: TRBV6-4
clone size: NA
D gene: TRBD2
J gene: TRBJ2-3
CDR3 DNA: TGTGCCAGCAGCGCCTCCGGGACTATTGCAACAGATACGCAGTATTTT
CDR3 protein: CASSASGTIATDTQYF

V gene: TRBV28
clone size: NA
D gene: TRBD2
J gene: TRBJ2-3
CDR3 DNA: TGTGCCAGCAGTTTAGTATTCTGGCTAGCGGGAGGGCAGGTTCCCACAGATACGCAGTATTTT
CDR3 protein: CASSLVFWLAGGQVPTDTQYF

V gene: TRBV5-4
clone size: NA
D gene: TRBD2
J gene: TRBJ2-7
CDR3 DNA: TGTGCCAGCAGCCCACTAGCGGGAGGGAGCGAGCAGTACTTC
CDR3 protein: CASSPLAGGSEQYF

V gene: TRBV18
clone size: NA
D gene: TRBD1
J gene: TRBJ1-4
CDR3 DNA: TGTGCCAGCTCACCACCTGGGACAGTTAATGAAAAACTGTTTTTT
CDR3 protein: CASSPPGTVNEKLFF

V gene: TRBV10-3
clone size: NA
D gene: TRBD2
J gene: TRBJ2-1
CDR3 DNA: TGTGCCATCAGTGCCGGGACTAGCGGGAGGCGGAATGAGCAGTTCTTC
CDR3 protein: CAISAGTSGRRNEQFF

V gene: TRBV11-2
clone size: NA
D gene: NA
J gene: TRBJ2-7
CDR3 DNA: TGTGCCAGCAGCCCTAGGTCCTACGAGCAGTACTTC
CDR3 protein: CASSPRSYEQYF

V gene: TRBV7-8
clone size: NA
D gene: NA
J gene: TRBJ2-2
CDR3 DNA: TGTGCCAGCAGCTTAGTGGGGCAGGTGATCACCGGGGAGCTGTTTTTT
CDR3 protein: CASSLVGQVITGELFF

V gene: TRBV18
clone size: NA
D gene: NA
J gene: TRBJ1-2
CDR3 DNA: TGTGCCAGCTCACCAGGGCAGGGGCCTAACTATGGCTACACCTTC
CDR3 protein: CASSPGQGPNYGYTF

V gene: TRBV2
clone size: NA
D gene: TRBD1
J gene: TRBJ1-1
CDR3 DNA: TGTGCCAGCAGTATGGGACAGGGTGTCACTGAAGCTTTCTTT
CDR3 protein: CASSMGQGVTEAFF

V gene: TRBV29-1
clone size: NA
D gene: TRBD2
J gene: TRBJ2-3
CDR3 DNA: TGCAGCGTTGAAAGGCCTAGCGGGAGTCCTGATACGCAGTATTTT
CDR3 protein: CSVERPSGSPDTQYF

V gene: TRBV11-2
clone size: NA
D gene: TRBD1
J gene: TRBJ2-7
CDR3 DNA: TGTGCCAGCAGCTTAACAGGGGCAAGCTCCTACGAGCAGTACTTC
CDR3 protein: CASSLTGASSYEQYF

V gene: TRBV18
clone size: once
D gene: NA
J gene: TRBJ2-5
CDR3 DNA: TGTGCCAGCTCACCATTGCAAGGTCGGGGGGCAAAGACCCAGTACTTC
CDR3 protein: CASSPLQGRGAKTQYF

V gene: TRBV4-2
clone size: once
D gene: TRBD1
J gene: TRBJ2-5
CDR3 DNA: TGTGCCAGCAGCCCGACAGGGGCGCAAGAGACCCAGTACTTC
CDR3 protein: CASSPTGAQETQYF

V gene: TRBV7-9
clone size: once
D gene: TRBD2
J gene: TRBJ2-7
CDR3 DNA: TGTGCCAGCAGCTTAGAAAGCGGGAGATCGTCCTACGAGCAGTACTTC
CDR3 protein: CASSLESGRSSYEQYF

V gene: TRBV27
clone size: NA
D gene: NA
J gene: TRBJ2-1
CDR3 DNA: TGTGCCAGCAGTTTACGGGAGAATGAGCAGTTCTTC
CDR3 protein: CASSLRENEQFF

V gene: TRBV28
clone size: NA
D gene: TRBD2
J gene: TRBJ2-3
CDR3 DNA: TGTGCCAGCAGTTTACTAACTAGCGGGACTACAGATACGCAGTATTTT
CDR3 protein: CASSLLTSGTTDTQYF

V gene: TRBV5-1
clone size: NA
D gene: NA
J gene: TRBJ2-2
CDR3 DNA: TGCGCCAGCAGCTGGACGACAGGGAACACCGGGGAGCTGTTTTTT
CDR3 protein: CASSWTTGNTGELFF

V gene: TRBV4-1
clone size: NA
D gene: NA
J gene: TRBJ1-1
CDR3 DNA: TGCGCCAGCAGCCAAGATCCAGCAGGGAGGAATACTGAAGCTTTCTTT
CDR3 protein: CASSQDPAGRNTEAFF

V gene: TRBV27
clone size: NA
D gene: TRBD1
J gene: TRBJ2-6
CDR3 DNA: TGTGCCAGCAGCCACGACAGGGCTGGGGCCAACGTCCTGACTTTC
CDR3 protein: CASSHDRAGANVLTF

V gene: TRBV28
clone size: NA
D gene: NA
J gene: TRBJ1-4
CDR3 DNA: TGTGCCAGCAGTTTAAGCCGAAAACTGTTTTTT
CDR3 protein: CASSLSRKLFF

V gene: TRBV6-5
clone size: NA
D gene: TRBD1
J gene: TRBJ2-1
CDR3 DNA: TGTGCCAGCAGTTACGATCAGGGGGTTTCCTACAATGAGCAGTTCTTC
CDR3 protein: CASSYDQGVSYNEQFF

V gene: TRBV11-2
clone size: NA
D gene: NA
J gene: TRBJ2-7
CDR3 DNA: TGTGCCAGCAGCTTAGGAGAGGGAGACTACGAGCAGTACTTC
CDR3 protein: CASSLGEGDYEQYF

V gene: TRBV5-1
clone size: NA
D gene: TRBD2
J gene: TRBJ2-3
CDR3 DNA: TGCGCCAGCAGCTTGGCCGGGACTAGCGGGAGTATAAGGGGAGATACGCAGTATTTT
CDR3 protein: CASSLAGTSGSIRGDTQYF

V gene: TRBV30
clone size: NA
D gene: NA
J gene: TRBJ2-7
CDR3 DNA: TGTGCCTGGAGCGAAATGGGAGCCTACGAGCAGTACTTC
CDR3 protein: CAWSEMGAYEQYF

V gene: TRBV9
clone size: NA
D gene: NA
J gene: TRBJ2-1
CDR3 DNA: TGTGCCAGCAGCGTAGACGGCGGGTCTCTCCTACGCAACAATGAGCAGTTCTTC
CDR3 protein: CASSVDGGSLLRNNEQFF

V gene: TRBV6-5
clone size: NA
D gene: TRBD2
J gene: TRBJ2-1
CDR3 DNA: TGTGCCAGCACCGGACTAGCGGGAGAGGACAATGAGCAGTTCTTC
CDR3 protein: CASTGLAGEDNEQFF

V gene: TRBV9
clone size: NA
D gene: TRBD2
J gene: TRBJ2-3
CDR3 DNA: TGTGCCAGCAGCGTAGGCGGGTCAGCGGGGGGCACAGATACGCAGTATTTT
CDR3 protein: CASSVGGSAGGTDTQYF

V gene: TRBV18
clone size: NA
D gene: NA
J gene: TRBJ1-1
CDR3 DNA: TGTGCCAGCTCACCACCGGGGACACATCGGAACACTGAAGCTTTCTTT
CDR3 protein: CASSPPGTHRNTEAFF

V gene: TRBV10-3
clone size: NA
D gene: NA
J gene: TRBJ2-7
CDR3 DNA: TGTGCCACAAACACAGGGTTCGAGCAGTACTTC
CDR3 protein: CATNTGFEQYF

V gene: TRBV2
clone size: NA
D gene: NA
J gene: TRBJ2-2
CDR3 DNA: TGTGCCAGCAGTTCCCAGGGGAGGGAGCTGTTTTTT
CDR3 protein: CASSSQGRELFF

V gene: TRBV13
clone size: NA
D gene: TRBD2
J gene: TRBJ2-2
CDR3 DNA: TGTGCCAGCAGCTTAGTTGGGGCTAGCGGACTGCATTCGAACACCGGGGAGCTGTTTTTT
CDR3 protein: CASSLVGASGLHSNTGELFF

V gene: TRBV7-6
clone size: NA
D gene: TRBD2
J gene: TRBJ2-1
CDR3 DNA: TGTGCCAGCAGCCTAAGCGGGAGAAGTACGTATGAGCAGTTCTTC
CDR3 protein: CASSLSGRSTYEQFF

V gene: TRBV10-3
clone size: NA
D gene: NA
J gene: TRBJ2-7
CDR3 DNA: TGTGCCATCAGTGAGTCCCAGGGCGAGCAGTACTTC
CDR3 protein: CAISESQGEQYF

V gene: TRBV15
clone size: NA
D gene: NA
J gene: TRBJ1-5
CDR3 DNA: TGTGCCACCAGCGGGCCAGGATCAATGCTTGGCAATCAGCCCCAGCATTTT
CDR3 protein: CATSGPGSMLGNQPQHF

V gene: TRBV6-4
clone size: NA
D gene: NA
J gene: TRBJ1-2
CDR3 DNA: TGTGCCAGCTTACGACATATTACCAACTATGGCTACACCTTC
CDR3 protein: CASLRHITNYGYTF

V gene: TRBV28
clone size: NA
D gene: NA
J gene: TRBJ1-2
CDR3 DNA: TGTGCCAGCAGTTTAAGCTCCTACTATGGCTACACCTTC
CDR3 protein: CASSLSSYYGYTF

V gene: TRBV27
clone size: NA
D gene: NA
J gene: TRBJ2-7
CDR3 DNA: TGTGCCACCGCGGGACAGAGCTTCTACGAGCAGTACTTC
CDR3 protein: CATAGQSFYEQYF

V gene: TRBV4-3
clone size: large
D gene: NA
J gene: TRBJ2-3
CDR3 DNA: TGCGCCAGCAGCCAAGATCGGTCGGGAGATACGCAGTATTTT
CDR3 protein: CASSQDRSGDTQYF

V gene: TRBV5-1
clone size: NA
D gene: NA
J gene: TRBJ2-4
CDR3 DNA: TGCGCCAGCAGCCCAGGTTCACTAAACATTCAGTACTTC
CDR3 protein: CASSPGSLNIQYF

V gene: TRBV5-1
clone size: NA
D gene: NA
J gene: TRBJ2-7
CDR3 DNA: TGCGCCAGCAGCTTGGAGGGGTGGTACGAGCAGTACTTC
CDR3 protein: CASSLEGWYEQYF

V gene: TRBV14
clone size: NA
D gene: TRBD2
J gene: TRBJ2-1
CDR3 DNA: TGTGCCAGCAGCCCTTTGGGACTAGCGGGATCTTACAATGAGCAGTTCTTC
CDR3 protein: CASSPLGLAGSYNEQFF

V gene: TRBV5-1
clone size: NA
D gene: NA
J gene: TRBJ2-5
CDR3 DNA: TGCGCCAGCAGCTTGGAAGGGGGCCAAGAGACCCAGTACTTC
CDR3 protein: CASSLEGGQETQYF

V gene: TRBV29-1
clone size: NA
D gene: TRBD1
J gene: TRBJ2-3
CDR3 DNA: TGCAGCTACATGGGAGGGGACAGGGGCACAGATACGCAGTATTTT
CDR3 protein: CSYMGGDRGTDTQYF

V gene: TRBV5-1
clone size: NA
D gene: TRBD2
J gene: TRBJ2-5
CDR3 DNA: TGCGCCAGCAGCTTGGGGGCTAGCGGGGCCCAAGAGACCCAGTACTTC
CDR3 protein: CASSLGASGAQETQYF

V gene: TRBV28
clone size: NA
D gene: NA
J gene: TRBJ2-7
CDR3 DNA: TGTGCCAGCAGTTTAGCGTACGAGCAGTACTTC
CDR3 protein: CASSLAYEQYF

V gene: TRBV7-2
clone size: NA
D gene: NA
J gene: TRBJ1-1
CDR3 DNA: TGTGCCAGCAGCTCCCAGGGCAGTCGGCGCGGCACTGAAGCTTTCTTT
CDR3 protein: CASSSQGSRRGTEAFF